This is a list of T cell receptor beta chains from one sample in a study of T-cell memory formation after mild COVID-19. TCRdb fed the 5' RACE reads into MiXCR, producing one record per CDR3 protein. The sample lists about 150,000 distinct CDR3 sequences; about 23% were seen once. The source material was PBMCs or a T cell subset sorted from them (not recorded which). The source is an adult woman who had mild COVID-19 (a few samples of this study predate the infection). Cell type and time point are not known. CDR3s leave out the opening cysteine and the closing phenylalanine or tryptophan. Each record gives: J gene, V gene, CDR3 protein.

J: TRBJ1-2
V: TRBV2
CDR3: ASRGAGGAYGYT

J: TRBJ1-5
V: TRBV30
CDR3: AWSMDKGGQPQH

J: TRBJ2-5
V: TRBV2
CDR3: ASSDGGPGDETQY

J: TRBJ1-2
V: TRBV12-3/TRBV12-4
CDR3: ASSYPANYGYT

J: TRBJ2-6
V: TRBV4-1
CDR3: ASSQDTGVVTGANVLT

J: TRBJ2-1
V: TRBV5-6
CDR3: ASSAGSSLVEQF

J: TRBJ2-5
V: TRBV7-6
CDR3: ASSFLAGGTFSETQY

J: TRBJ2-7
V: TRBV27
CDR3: ASSLSGYEQY

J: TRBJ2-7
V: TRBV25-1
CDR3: ASSGIYEQY

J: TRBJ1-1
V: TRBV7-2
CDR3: ASSFPTWGEAF